This T cell receptor (beta chain) originates from a study of CD4+ T cells in melanoma. The study's findings and limits: A reported correlation linked neoantigen-specific CD4+ T cells to CD8+, macrophage and B cell function. In melanoma, neoantigen-specific CD4+ T cells reportedly differed in differentiation state.

Here immunoSEQ multiplex PCR was the method, and the copy in TCRdb shows in-frame clones only, minus some. The table includes 90,000 to 130,000 clones, roughly 90% detected once. In the case of this clone: The antigen remains unidentified.

Germline V gene sequence: CDR1 SGHRS, CDR2 YFSETQ. This CDR3 has 15 residues. Trimming left V 2 bases short and J 2 bases short, with 12 bases between. This chain links TRBV5-1 with TRBJ2-3; D is possibly TRBD2 (5 bases). Specimen: peripheral blood. This TCR was recovered from a human donor with melanoma. CDR3 residues: CASSFSGGPTDTQYF. CDR3 in DNA: TGCGCCAGCAGCTTCAGCGGAGGACCCACAGATACGCAGTATTTT.